Listed here are 10 T cell receptor beta chains from one sample, sequenced in a study of OX40 agonist ivuxolimab in advanced cancers. The method was immunoSEQ multiplex PCR; TCRdb's version includes in-frame clones alone and lacks a portion of them. Of more than 80,000 clones in the sample, about 88% were seen once. Sequencing was performed on CD4+ or CD8+ T cells sorted from blood, taken in a trial of the OX40 agonist ivuxolimab. The receptor set was obtained from an adult with an advanced solid tumor such as melanoma, head and neck, liver or kidney cancer.

The CDR3 loop reads CASSADFDRGAQYF. DNA of the CDR3: TGTGCCAGCAGCGCTGATTTCGACAGGGGAGCGCAGTATTTT. The J gene is TRBJ2-3, the V gene TRBV5-4; 8 bases fit TRBD1. Germline values: CDR1 SGHNT, CDR2 YYREEE (reference sequence). The CDR3 sequence is 14 residues long. After removal of 4 bases from V and 10 bases from J, the junction contained 11 bases not matched to a gene.

V usage is TRBV9 and J usage is TRBJ2-2; no clear D. Trimming took off 0 bases at V and 0 bases at J, with 6 bases between the two ends. Germline lookup yields CDR1 SGDLS and CDR2 YYNGEE. The length of the CDR3 is 15 residues. The CDR3 here is CASSVVAANTGELFF. Here the CDR3 DNA reads TGTGCCAGCAGCGTAGTGGCGGCGAACACCGGGGAGCTGTTTTTT. Complete variable domain (other parts from reference TRBV9 and TRBJ2-2): DSGVTQTPKHLITATGQRVTLRCSPRSGDLSVYWYQQSLDQGLQFLIQYYNGEERAKGNILERFSAQQFPDLHSELNLSSLELGDSALYFCASSVVAANTGELFFGEGSRLTVL.

The V gene is TRBV6-1, the J gene TRBJ2-2, with D possibly being TRBD1 (5 bases). CDR1 and CDR2 from the germline V gene are MNHNS and SASEGT. The V end was cut by 0 bases, the J end by 1 base, with 12 bases between. The CDR3 runs 17 residues. CDR3: CASSEAKQGLNTGELFF. DNA for the CDR3: TGTGCCAGCAGTGAAGCGAAGCAGGGCCTGAACACCGGGGAGCTGTTTTTT.

The chain is built from TRBV6-6 and TRBJ1-1, with 7 bases lining up with TRBD1. Trimming cost V 6 bases and J 1 base; bases outside gene matches: 8. CDR3 length: 15 residues. Per germline, CDR1 MNHNY and CDR2 SVGAGI (reference sequence). The CDR3 reads CASRSFGTANTEAFF. Written as DNA, the CDR3 is TGTGCCAGCAGGAGTTTCGGGACAGCGAACACTGAAGCTTTCTTT.

The CDR3 loop is CASSVGTIYF. Written as DNA, the CDR3 is TGTGCCAGCAGTGTGGGCACCATATATTTT. V usage is TRBV6-1 and J usage is TRBJ1-3, with no clear D. CDR1 and CDR2 (germline): MNHNS, SASEGT. V was shortened by 4 bases and J by 9 bases, with 4 bases between the two germline ends. The CDR3 length is 10 residues.

CDR3: CASSPALVNEQFF. CDR3 bases: TGTGCCAGCTCACCAGCCCTAGTAAATGAGCAGTTCTTC. The chain joins TRBV18 to TRBJ2-1; no firm D call. The V and J ends lost 2 bases and 7 bases respectively, with 9 bases between them. This CDR3 spans 13 amino acids. CDR1 and CDR2 from the germline V gene are KGHSH and LQKENI.

The J gene is TRBJ2-2, the V gene TRBV7-9; D might be TRBD1 (5 bases). Germline V gene lookup returns CDR1 SEHNR and CDR2 FQNEAQ (reference sequence). This CDR3 contains 16 residues. V lost 6 bases and J 3 bases, leaving 17 bases between the germline ends. The CDR3 loop reads CASSLLAQVHTGELFF. The CDR3 DNA is TGTGCCAGCAGTTTGTTGGCACAGGTACACACCGGGGAGCTGTTTTTT.

The chain recombines TRBV27 with TRBJ2-5; the D is unclear. Trimming took off 3 bases at V and 4 bases at J, with 3 bases between the two ends. CDR3 size: 11 residues. The V gene's germline CDR1 is MNHEY and CDR2 SMNVEV (reference sequence). Written as DNA, the CDR3 is TGTGCCAGCAGTTTGAGAGAGACCCAGTACTTC. Translating gives CASSLRETQYF.

The rearrangement uses TRBV7-2 and TRBJ2-3; D is unresolved. V was pared by 1 base and J by 4 bases, with 6 bases between. Germline V gene sequence: CDR1 SGHTA, CDR2 FQGNSA. There are 13 residues in the CDR3. This chain's CDR3 is CASSLVAADTQYF. The DNA of the CDR3 is TGTGCCAGCAGCTTAGTCGCGGCAGATACGCAGTATTTT.

This chain joins TRBV11-2 and TRBJ2-7, with 11 bases identical to TRBD2. Germline V gives CDR1 SGHAT, CDR2 FQNNGV. V was clipped by 1 base and J by 5 bases; unmatched bases: 4. CDR3 length: 15 amino acids. The CDR3 spells CASSLAGTSGHEQYF. The CDR3, as DNA: TGTGCCAGCAGCTTAGCCGGGACTAGCGGCCACGAGCAGTACTTC.